Listed below are T cell receptor beta chains from one sample, sequenced in a study of blood T cells in healthy people across ages. TCRdb processed the 5' RACE reads anew with MiXCR; each CDR3 protein has one entry. In the table there are roughly 800,000 distinct CDR3 sequences, around a quarter of which are singletons. This sample was shared with a second study, whose subject was T cells of mothers and their children.

The sequenced sample was blood. The receptors here all came from a boy aged 10-17 years in good health. CDR3s include the opening cysteine and the closing phenylalanine or tryptophan.

>TRBJ2-5|TRBV12-3/TRBV12-4
CASSLEAEGTQYF
>TRBJ2-6|TRBV10-3
CAISEGRANVLTF
>.|TRBV3-1
CASSQVRTFGGEQYF
>TRBJ2-3|TRBV6-5
CASSPTVTDTQYF
>TRBJ1-4|TRBV6-6
CASSYQSGVGEKLFF
>TRBJ2-1|TRBV2
CASSVNPDSYNEQFF
>TRBJ1-1|TRBV7-2
CASSLNTGGTEAFF
>TRBJ2-7|TRBV6-6
CASSYTSGLAGYEQYF
>TRBJ2-1|TRBV7-2
CASSLRLAATNPLYNEQFF
>TRBJ2-7|TRBV20-1
CSARDYREDYEQYF
>TRBJ1-4|TRBV4-2
CASSLDDRGTNEKLFF
>TRBJ2-3|TRBV6-5
CASSYVRGTDTQYF
>TRBJ1-2|TRBV29-1
CSVAETGGDSDGYTF
>TRBJ1-4|TRBV11-2
CASIRGTGGTTNEKLFF
>TRBJ2-3|TRBV7-2
CASSQTGTGEGDTQYF